This T cell receptor (beta chain) was observed in a study of T cell responses to AZD1222 COVID-19 vaccine. This clone was seen more than once but under ten times. Measured with immunoSEQ multiplex PCR; TCRdb has only the in-frame clones, and not every one. Of approximately 93,000 clones listed, 89% are singletons. V lost 7 bases, J lost 3 bases, and 12 bases lay in between. Per the germline V gene, CDR1 is WSHSY and CDR2 is SAAADI. There are 13 residues in the CDR3. This rearrangement joins TRBV10-2 to TRBJ1-1; D unclear. This receptor was obtained from an adult who received the AZD1222 COVID-19 vaccine. The source material was peripheral blood, sampled 28 days after the second AZD1222 dose. The CDR3 DNA reads as TGCGCCAGCAAGGTCAGGCAGGACACTGAAGCTTTCTTT. Protein product: CASKVRQDTEAFF.